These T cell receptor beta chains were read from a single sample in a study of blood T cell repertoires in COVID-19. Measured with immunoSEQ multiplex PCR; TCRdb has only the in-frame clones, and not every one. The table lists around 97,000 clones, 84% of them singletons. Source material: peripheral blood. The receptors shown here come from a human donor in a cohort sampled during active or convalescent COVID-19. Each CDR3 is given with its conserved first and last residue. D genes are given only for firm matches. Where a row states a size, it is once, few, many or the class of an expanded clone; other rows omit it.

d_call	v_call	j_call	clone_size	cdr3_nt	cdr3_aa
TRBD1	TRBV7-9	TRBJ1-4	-	TGTGCCAGCAGCTTACGCCAGGGGGCAGGGAATGAAAAACTGTTTTTT	CASSLRQGAGNEKLFF
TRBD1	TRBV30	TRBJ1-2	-	TGTGCCTGGAGTAAAGCCGGGACAGGGGCTTCCTTTAACTATGGCTACACCTTC	CAWSKAGTGASFNYGYTF
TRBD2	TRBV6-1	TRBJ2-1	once	TGTGCCAGCAGTGACCCTAGCGGGGGGGCCAAGTATGAGCAGTTCTTC	CASSDPSGGAKYEQFF
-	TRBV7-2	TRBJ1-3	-	TGTGCCAGCAGCTCTTTCCGACAGGCTGGAAACACCATATATTTT	CASSSFRQAGNTIYF
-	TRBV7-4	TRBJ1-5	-	TGTGCCAGCAGCTTAATGGTCAGGGTTGGCAATCAGCCCCAGCATTTT	CASSLMVRVGNQPQHF
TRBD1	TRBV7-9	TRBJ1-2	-	TGTGCCAGCAGCTCGGGACAGGGGGAGGGTGGCTACACCTTC	CASSSGQGEGGYTF
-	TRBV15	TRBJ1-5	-	TGTGCCACCAGCAGAGATCACGGGTCACGGCAGCCCCAGCATTTT	CATSRDHGSRQPQHF
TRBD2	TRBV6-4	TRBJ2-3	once	TGTGCCAGCAGTGACCGAGGTAGCGGGGGGTCAGATACGCAGTATTTT	CASSDRGSGGSDTQYF
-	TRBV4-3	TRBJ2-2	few	TGCGCCAGCAGCCATCGGACAGTGGCCGGGGAGCTGTTTTTT	CASSHRTVAGELFF
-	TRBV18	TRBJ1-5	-	TGTGCCAGCTCACCAAATCAGGTGGATCAGCCCCAGCATTTT	CASSPNQVDQPQHF
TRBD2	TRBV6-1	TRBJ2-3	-	TGTGCCAGCAGTGAAGCGGGGGGGGGTGATACGCAGTATTTT	CASSEAGGGDTQYF
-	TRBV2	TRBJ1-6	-	TGTGCCAGCACTACTGTGGGGTCGTCGGGAGATTTACGGAGCTCCTATAATTCACCCCTCCACTTT	CASTTVGSSGDLRSSYNSPLHF
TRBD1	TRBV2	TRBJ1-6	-	TGTGCCAGCGGGGACAGGGGGAATTCACCCCTCCACTTT	CASGDRGNSPLHF
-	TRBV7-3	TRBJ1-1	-	TGTGCCAGCAGTCTAGGAGCGAACACTGAAGCTTTCTTT	CASSLGANTEAFF
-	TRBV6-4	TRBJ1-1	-	TGTGCCAGCAGCCGCAGGGGGAACACTGAAGCTTTCTTT	CASSRRGNTEAFF
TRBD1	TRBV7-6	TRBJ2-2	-	TGTGCCAGCAGCCCAGGACAGGGGTCGACCGGGGAGCTGTTTTTT	CASSPGQGSTGELFF
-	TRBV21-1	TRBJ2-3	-	TGTGCCAGCAGCAAAGTTCTAGGCACAGATACGCAGTATTTT	CASSKVLGTDTQYF
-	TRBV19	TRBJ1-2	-	TGTGCCAGTAGCTACAGGGAAGACTATGGCTACACCTTC	CASSYREDYGYTF
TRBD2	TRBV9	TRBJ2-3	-	TGTGCCAGCAGCGTAACTAGCGGGGGCCGCACAGATACGCAGTATTTT	CASSVTSGGRTDTQYF
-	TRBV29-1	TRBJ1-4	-	TGCAGCGTTGAAGATCCCCGCGCAGGGCAATCTAATGAAAAACTGTTTTTT	CSVEDPRAGQSNEKLFF
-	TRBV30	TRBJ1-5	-	TGTGCCTGGAGGACCCAGGGCAATCAGCCCCAGCATTTT	CAWRTQGNQPQHF
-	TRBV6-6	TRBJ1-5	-	TGTGCCAGCAGTTACGGTAGGGGCATGGGAAATCAGCCCCAGCATTTT	CASSYGRGMGNQPQHF
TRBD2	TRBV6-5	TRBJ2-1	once	TGTGCCAGCAGTTATAGCGGGGGGAGCTCCTACAATGAGCAGTTCTTC	CASSYSGGSSYNEQFF
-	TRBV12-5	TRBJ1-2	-	TGTGCTAGTGGTTTGGTACTAGGGAGAGACCGCCCGACCCTTCTCTTC	CASGLVLGRDRPTLLF
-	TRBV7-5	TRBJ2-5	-	TGTGTCAGAAGCTTTGTCTCGGGGACCCAGTACTTC	CVRSFVSGTQYF
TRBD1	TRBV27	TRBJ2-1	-	TGTGCCAGCAGTAACCGGGACAGCCATTTTTACAATGAGCAGTTCTTC	CASSNRDSHFYNEQFF
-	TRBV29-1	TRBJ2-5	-	TGCAGCGTTGAAAGCCTCTGGGGAGACCAAGAGACCCAGTACTTC	CSVESLWGDQETQYF
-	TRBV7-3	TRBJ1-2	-	TGTGCCAGCAGCCCCCGTAGGGGAAGATCGTATGGCTACACCTTC	CASSPRRGRSYGYTF
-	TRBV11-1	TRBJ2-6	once	TGTGCCAGCAGCGAGGGGAGGGGGGCCAACGTCCTGACTTTC	CASSEGRGANVLTF
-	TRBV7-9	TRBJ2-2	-	TGTGCCAGAGAACAGGGTGAAACCGGGGAGCTGTTTTTT	CAREQGETGELFF
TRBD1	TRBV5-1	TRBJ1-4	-	TGCGCCAGCAGCTTGGCCCGGGACAGGGGTGAAAAACTGTTTTTT	CASSLARDRGEKLFF
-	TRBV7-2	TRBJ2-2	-	TGTGCCAGCAGCTTAGGAGCAGGGATGAACACCGGGGAGCTGTTTTTT	CASSLGAGMNTGELFF
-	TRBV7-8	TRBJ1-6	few	TGTGCCAGCAGCTGGCCGTTAGACTCGAGCTCCTATAATTCACCCCTCCACTTT	CASSWPLDSSSYNSPLHF
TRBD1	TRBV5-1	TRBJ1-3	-	TGCGCCAGCAGCTGGACAGGTCTAACTGGAAACACCATATATTTT	CASSWTGLTGNTIYF
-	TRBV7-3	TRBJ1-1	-	TGTGCCAGCAGCTTAATGGGGCAGGGGAACACTGAAGCTTTCTTT	CASSLMGQGNTEAFF
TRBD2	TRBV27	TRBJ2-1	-	TGTGCCAGCAGCCCGGCGGGGGGAGGTGAGCAGTTCTTC	CASSPAGGGEQFF
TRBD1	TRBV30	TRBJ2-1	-	TGTGCCTGGAGTCGAGGGGGCGCAGACAATGAGCAGTTCTTC	CAWSRGGADNEQFF
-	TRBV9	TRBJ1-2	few	TGTGCCAGCAGCGTGGGGGGGGACACATCCCATGGCTACACCTTC	CASSVGGDTSHGYTF
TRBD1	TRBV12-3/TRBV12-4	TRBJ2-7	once	TGTGCCAGCAGTTTATCGGACAGGGGCGAGCAGTACTTC	CASSLSDRGEQYF
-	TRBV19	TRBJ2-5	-	TGTGCCAGTTTCTATCAAGAGACCCAGTACTTC	CASFYQETQYF